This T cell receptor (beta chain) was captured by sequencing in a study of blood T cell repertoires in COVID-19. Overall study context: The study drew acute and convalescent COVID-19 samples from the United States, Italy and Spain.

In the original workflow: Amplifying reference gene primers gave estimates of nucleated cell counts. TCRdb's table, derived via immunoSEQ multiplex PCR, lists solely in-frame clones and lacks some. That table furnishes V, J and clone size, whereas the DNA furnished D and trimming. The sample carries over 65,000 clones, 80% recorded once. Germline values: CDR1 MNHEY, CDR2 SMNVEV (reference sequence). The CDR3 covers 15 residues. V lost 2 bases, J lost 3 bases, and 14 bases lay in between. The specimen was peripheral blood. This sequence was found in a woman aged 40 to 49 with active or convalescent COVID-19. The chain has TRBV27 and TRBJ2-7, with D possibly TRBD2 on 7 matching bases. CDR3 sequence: CASSLSGGGVYEQYF. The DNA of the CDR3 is TGTGCCAGCAGTTTAAGTGGGGGGGGCGTCTACGAGCAGTACTTC.